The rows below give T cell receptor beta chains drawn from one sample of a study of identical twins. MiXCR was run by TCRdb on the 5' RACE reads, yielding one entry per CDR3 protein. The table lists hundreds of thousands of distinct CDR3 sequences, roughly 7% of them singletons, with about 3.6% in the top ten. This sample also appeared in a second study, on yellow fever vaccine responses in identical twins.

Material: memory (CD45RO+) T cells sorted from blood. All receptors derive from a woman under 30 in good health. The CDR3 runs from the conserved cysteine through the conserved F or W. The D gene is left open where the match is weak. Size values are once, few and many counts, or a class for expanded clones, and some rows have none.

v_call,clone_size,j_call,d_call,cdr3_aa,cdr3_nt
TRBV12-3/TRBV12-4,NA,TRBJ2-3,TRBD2,CATGVAGANTDTQYF,TGTGCCACAGGGGTAGCGGGAGCTAACACAGATACGCAGTATTTT
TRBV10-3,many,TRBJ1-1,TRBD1,CAIKDRETNTEAFF,TGTGCCATCAAGGACAGGGAAACGAACACTGAAGCTTTCTTT
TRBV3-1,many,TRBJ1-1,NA,CASSQDWDKGTEAFF,TGTGCCAGCAGCCAAGATTGGGATAAAGGGACTGAAGCTTTCTTT
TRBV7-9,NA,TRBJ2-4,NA,CASSRGGTGNIQYF,TGTGCCAGCAGCCGAGGGGGGACGGGAAACATTCAGTACTTC
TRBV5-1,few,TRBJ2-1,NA,CASSSRVGLYNEQFF,TGCGCCAGCAGCTCCCGCGTGGGGTTATACAATGAGCAGTTCTTC
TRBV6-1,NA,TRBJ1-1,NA,CASSAGAAGTEAFF,TGTGCCAGCAGTGCTGGGGCGGCGGGCACTGAAGCTTTCTTT
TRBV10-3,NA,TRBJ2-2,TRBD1,CAISRGGQGAGELFF,TGTGCCATCAGTCGTGGCGGACAGGGGGCCGGGGAGCTGTTTTTT
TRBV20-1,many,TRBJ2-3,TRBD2,CSASGSADTQYF,TGCAGTGCCAGCGGGAGTGCGGATACGCAGTATTTT
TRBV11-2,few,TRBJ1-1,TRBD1,CASRQGYTEAFF,TGTGCCAGCAGACAGGGGTACACTGAAGCTTTCTTT
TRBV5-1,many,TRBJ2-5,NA,CASAIGGGAEETQYF,TGCGCCAGCGCAATAGGTGGAGGGGCAGAAGAGACCCAGTACTTC
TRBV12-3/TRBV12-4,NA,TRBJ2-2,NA,CASVWGPNTGELFF,TGTGCCAGCGTCTGGGGCCCAAACACCGGGGAGCTGTTTTTT
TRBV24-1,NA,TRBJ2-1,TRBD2,CATSQAGGNNEQFF,TGTGCCACCAGTCAGGCGGGGGGAAATAATGAGCAGTTCTTC
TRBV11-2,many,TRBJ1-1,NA,CASSGGALDTEAFF,TGTGCCAGCAGCGGAGGGGCGTTGGACACTGAAGCTTTCTTT
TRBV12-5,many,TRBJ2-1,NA,CASGLALANEQFF,TGTGCTAGTGGTTTGGCCTTGGCCAATGAGCAGTTCTTC
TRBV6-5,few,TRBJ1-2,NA,CASRGQGYGYTF,TGTGCCAGCAGGGGGCAGGGCTATGGCTACACCTTC
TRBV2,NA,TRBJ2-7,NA,CASNHYSGEQYF,TGTGCCAGCAATCATTACTCGGGTGAGCAGTACTTC
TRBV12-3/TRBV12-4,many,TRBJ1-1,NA,CASGSERRAEAFF,TGTGCCAGCGGATCCGAGAGGAGGGCTGAAGCTTTCTTT
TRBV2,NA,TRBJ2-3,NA,CASSESGAKGDTQYF,TGTGCCAGCAGTGAGTCGGGGGCCAAGGGAGATACGCAGTATTTT
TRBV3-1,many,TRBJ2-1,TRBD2,CASSQDWGGRNNEQFF,TGTGCCAGCAGCCAAGATTGGGGCGGGAGGAACAATGAGCAGTTCTTC
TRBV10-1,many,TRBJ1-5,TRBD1,CASSGTGNQPQHF,TGCGCCAGCAGCGGGACAGGCAATCAGCCCCAGCATTTT
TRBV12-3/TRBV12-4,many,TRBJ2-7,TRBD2,CASSQIAGLSYEQYF,TGTGCCAGCAGTCAGATAGCGGGTCTCTCCTACGAGCAGTACTTC
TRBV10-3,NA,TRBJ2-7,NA,CAISESGVRNEQYF,TGTGCCATCAGTGAGTCCGGGGTTCGTAACGAGCAGTACTTC
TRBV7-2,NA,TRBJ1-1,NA,CASSSQSGPLAEAFF,TGTGCCAGCAGCTCACAAAGCGGCCCCCTGGCTGAAGCTTTCTTT
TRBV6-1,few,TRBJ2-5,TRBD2,CASSRPGTSGQETQYF,TGTGCCAGCAGCCGACCTGGGACTAGCGGCCAAGAGACCCAGTACTTC
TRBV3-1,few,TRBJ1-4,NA,CASSRGGANEKLFF,TGTGCCAGCAGTCGAGGCGGGGCTAATGAAAAACTGTTTTTT
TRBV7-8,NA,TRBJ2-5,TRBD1,CASSLAAGTGASETQYF,TGTGCCAGCAGCTTAGCAGCCGGGACAGGGGCGTCGGAGACCCAGTACTTC
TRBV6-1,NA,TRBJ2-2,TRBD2,CASPSGLAGGMNTGELFF,TGTGCCAGCCCGTCGGGACTAGCGGGAGGGATGAACACCGGGGAGCTGTTTTTT
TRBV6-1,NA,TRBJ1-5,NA,CASSANQPQHF,TGTGCCAGCAGCGCAAATCAGCCCCAGCATTTT
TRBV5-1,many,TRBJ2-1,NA,CASSAGGISYNEQFF,TGCGCCAGCAGCGCTGGGGGGATCTCCTACAATGAGCAGTTCTTC
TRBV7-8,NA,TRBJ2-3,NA,CASSALGGTDTQYF,TGTGCCAGCAGCGCATTAGGCGGCACAGATACGCAGTATTTT
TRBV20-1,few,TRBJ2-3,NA,CSAPRLFREKGDTQYF,TGCAGTGCCCCACGGCTCTTTCGGGAAAAAGGAGATACGCAGTATTTT
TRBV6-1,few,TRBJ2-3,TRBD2,CASRILAGGTDTQYF,TGTGCCAGCAGGATACTAGCGGGAGGCACAGATACGCAGTATTTT
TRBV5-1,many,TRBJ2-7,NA,CASSLARTSFDTYEQYF,TGCGCCAGCAGCTTGGCCAGGACTTCCTTCGACACCTACGAGCAGTACTTC
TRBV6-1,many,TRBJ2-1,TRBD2,CASSSGTSGYNEQFF,TGTGCCAGCAGCTCCGGGACTAGCGGGTACAATGAGCAGTTCTTC
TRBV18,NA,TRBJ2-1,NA,CASSPRSDEQFF,TGTGCCAGCTCACCACGCTCGGATGAGCAGTTCTTC
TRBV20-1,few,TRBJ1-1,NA,CSARETDPNTEAFF,TGCAGTGCTAGAGAGACAGACCCGAACACTGAAGCTTTCTTT
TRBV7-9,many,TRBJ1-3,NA,CASSLGWGPSGNTIYF,TGTGCCAGCAGCTTAGGCTGGGGCCCCTCTGGAAACACCATATATTTT
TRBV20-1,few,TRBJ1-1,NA,CSARDVGSNTEAFF,TGCAGTGCCCGGGATGTAGGGTCGAACACTGAAGCTTTCTTT
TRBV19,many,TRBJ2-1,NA,CASSIGYNEQFF,TGTGCCAGTAGTATAGGTTACAATGAGCAGTTCTTC
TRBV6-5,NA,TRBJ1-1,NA,CASSYRQPWAEAFF,TGTGCCAGCAGTTACAGACAACCTTGGGCTGAAGCTTTCTTT
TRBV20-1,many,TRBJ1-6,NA,CSARAGNHNSPLHF,TGCAGTGCTAGAGCGGGAAATCATAATTCACCCCTCCACTTT
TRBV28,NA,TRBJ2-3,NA,CASKGGSITDTQYF,TGTGCCAGCAAGGGGGGCAGCATCACAGATACGCAGTATTTT
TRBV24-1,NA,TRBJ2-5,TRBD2,CATSGTSWEGETQYF,TGTGCCACCAGTGGTACCTCCTGGGAGGGGGAGACCCAGTACTTC
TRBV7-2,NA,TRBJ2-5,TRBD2,CASTPEGTTGETQYF,TGTGCCAGCACCCCAGAGGGGACTACGGGGGAGACCCAGTACTTC
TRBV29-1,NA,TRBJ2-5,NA,CSVNRGKETQYF,TGCAGCGTAAATAGGGGGAAAGAGACCCAGTACTTC
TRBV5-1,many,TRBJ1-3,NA,CASSLGTQASSGNTIYF,TGCGCCAGCAGCTTGGGGACGCAGGCTTCCTCTGGAAACACCATATATTTT
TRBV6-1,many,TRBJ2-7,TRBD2,CASSPSVAGVGNEQYF,TGTGCCAGCAGCCCCTCGGTAGCGGGAGTTGGGAACGAGCAGTACTTC
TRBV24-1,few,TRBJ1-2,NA,CATSEGTRAYGYTF,TGTGCCACCAGTGAAGGTACCAGGGCCTATGGCTACACCTTC
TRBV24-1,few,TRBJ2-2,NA,CATSDGVRNTGELFF,TGTGCCACCAGTGATGGCGTTAGGAACACCGGGGAGCTGTTTTTT
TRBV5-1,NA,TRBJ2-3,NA,CASSKGFTDTQYF,TGCGCCAGCAGCAAGGGGTTCACAGATACGCAGTATTTT
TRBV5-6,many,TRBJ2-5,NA,CASSLDFGNTQETQYF,TGTGCCAGCAGCTTGGATTTCGGAAATACCCAAGAGACCCAGTACTTC
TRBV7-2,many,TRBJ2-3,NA,CASSLGVFTDTQYF,TGTGCCAGCAGCTTAGGGGTCTTCACAGATACGCAGTATTTT
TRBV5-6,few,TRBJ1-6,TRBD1,CASSLTGVDSPLHF,TGTGCCAGCAGCTTGACAGGGGTTGATTCACCCCTCCACTTT
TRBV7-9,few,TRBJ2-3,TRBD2,CASRLSGAPPGTDTQYF,TGTGCCAGCAGACTTAGCGGGGCCCCGCCTGGCACAGATACGCAGTATTTT
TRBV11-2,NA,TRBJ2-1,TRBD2,CASSLRLAGVGNEQFF,TGTGCCAGCAGCTTACGACTAGCGGGAGTCGGCAATGAGCAGTTCTTC
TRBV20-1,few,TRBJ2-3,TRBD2,CSASGGVNTDTQYF,TGCAGTGCTAGTGGGGGGGTGAACACAGATACGCAGTATTTT
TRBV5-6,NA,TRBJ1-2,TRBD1,CASSGGGQPLFGYTF,TGTGCCAGCAGCGGGGGGGGACAGCCCCTCTTTGGCTACACCTTC
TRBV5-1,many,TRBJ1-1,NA,CASSLELGGMNTEAFF,TGCGCCAGCAGCTTGGAGTTAGGGGGTATGAACACTGAAGCTTTCTTT
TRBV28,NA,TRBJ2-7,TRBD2,CASSSGGRHEQYF,TGTGCCAGCAGTTCGGGCGGGAGGCACGAGCAGTACTTC
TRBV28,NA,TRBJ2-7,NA,CASNRAGPPYEQYF,TGTGCCAGCAATCGGGCAGGGCCCCCTTACGAGCAGTACTTC